Sequencing of this TCR beta chain was carried out in a study of technical replicates of blood from several donors. The CDR3 spans 17 residues. In germline, CDR1 is SGHNT, CDR2 YYREEE (reference sequence). Losses at the gene ends were 4 bases for V and 6 bases for J; bases not matched to a gene: 9. This clone was detected only once. Using immunoSEQ multiplex PCR, the repertoire was profiled, and TCRdb retains in-frame clones only, with some absent. The sample consists of about 60,000 clones, about 86% of them appearing once. Source material: PBMCs. The V gene is TRBV5-4, the J gene TRBJ2-2, with 13 bases aligning to TRBD2. This TCR derives from a human donor in good health. Some clones in this sample may be carry-over from other donors' samples. As DNA, the CDR3 is TGTGCCAGCAGCCCGCGACTAGCGGGAGGCCGGGCCGGGGAGCTGTTTTTT. Translating gives CASSPRLAGGRAGELFF.